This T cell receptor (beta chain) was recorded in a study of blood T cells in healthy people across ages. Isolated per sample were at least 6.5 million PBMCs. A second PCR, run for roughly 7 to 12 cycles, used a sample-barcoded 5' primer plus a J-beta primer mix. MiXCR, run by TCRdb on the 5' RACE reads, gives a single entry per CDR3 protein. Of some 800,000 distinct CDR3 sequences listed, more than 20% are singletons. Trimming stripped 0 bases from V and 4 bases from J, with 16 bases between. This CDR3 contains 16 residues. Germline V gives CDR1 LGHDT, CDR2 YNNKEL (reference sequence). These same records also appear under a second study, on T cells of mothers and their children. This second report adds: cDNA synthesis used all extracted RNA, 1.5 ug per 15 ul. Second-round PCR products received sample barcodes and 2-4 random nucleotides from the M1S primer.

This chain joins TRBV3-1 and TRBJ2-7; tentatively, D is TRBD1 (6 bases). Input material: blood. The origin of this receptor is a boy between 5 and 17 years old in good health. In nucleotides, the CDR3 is TGTGCCAGCAGCCAAGATGGGGGCGGCCTAGGATACGAGCAGTACTTC. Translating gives CASSQDGGGLGYEQYF.